The rows below give T cell receptor beta chains drawn from one sample of a study of cytomegalovirus exposure and HLA in healthy donors. This table comes from immunoSEQ multiplex PCR, and its TCRdb copy is limited to in-frame clones, with some not included. Of 100,000 to 120,000 clones in the sample, 70% to 80% were seen once. The specimen sequenced was PBMCs. These receptors were collected from a man in his forties or fifties in good health and CMV-seronegative. The CDR3 runs from the conserved cysteine through the conserved F or W. The order of the fields is J gene, D gene, clone size, V gene, CDR3 DNA, CDR3 protein. D genes are given only for firm matches. Expanded clones are given a class, and other clones once, few, many or no size at all.

J: TRBJ1-2; D: NA; size: few; V: TRBV27; DNA: TGTGCCAGCAGCCCCGATGGCCCAGGGATCTATGGCTACACCTTC; CDR3: CASSPDGPGIYGYTF
J: TRBJ2-7; D: NA; size: NA; V: TRBV4-1; DNA: TGCGCCAGCAGCCAAGGCCAATCGGGATCCTACGAGCAGTACTTC; CDR3: CASSQGQSGSYEQYF
J: TRBJ1-2; D: NA; size: NA; V: TRBV6-1; DNA: TGTGCCAGCAGTGAAGGAGAGTCGGGGGGCTACACCTTC; CDR3: CASSEGESGGYTF
J: TRBJ2-5; D: NA; size: NA; V: TRBV5-1; DNA: TGCGCCAGCAGCTTGGTGCAGTACCAAGAGACCCAGTACTTC; CDR3: CASSLVQYQETQYF
J: TRBJ2-3; D: NA; size: NA; V: TRBV5-1; DNA: TGCGCCAGCAGCTCCTTCACAGATACGCAGTATTTT; CDR3: CASSSFTDTQYF
J: TRBJ2-7; D: TRBD1; size: NA; V: TRBV7-8; DNA: TGTGCCAGCAGCTTAGGGGGGGGACAGGGAGCCTACGAGCAGTACTTC; CDR3: CASSLGGGQGAYEQYF
J: TRBJ2-2; D: NA; size: once; V: TRBV2; DNA: TGTGCCAGCAGTGTCGACGGGTCCACCGGGGAGCTGTTTTTT; CDR3: CASSVDGSTGELFF
J: TRBJ1-1; D: NA; size: NA; V: TRBV6-6; DNA: TGTGCCAGCAGCGCAGGACAGCCCATGAACACTGAAGCTTTCTTT; CDR3: CASSAGQPMNTEAFF
J: TRBJ2-7; D: NA; size: NA; V: TRBV11-2; DNA: TGTGCCAGCAGCTTAGATATCCGGGTGGGGCAGTACTTC; CDR3: CASSLDIRVGQYF
J: TRBJ1-5; D: TRBD1; size: NA; V: TRBV5-1; DNA: TGCGCCAGCAGCAGGACAGGGGGAAGCAATCAGCCCCAGCATTTT; CDR3: CASSRTGGSNQPQHF
J: TRBJ2-7; D: NA; size: NA; V: TRBV4-1; DNA: TGCGCCAGCAGCCCTAGCGTCTCCTACGAGCAGTACTTC; CDR3: CASSPSVSYEQYF
J: TRBJ1-4; D: NA; size: few; V: TRBV7-9; DNA: TGTGCCAGCAGCTCCGTTGTTCAGGGAACAACTAATGAAAAACTGTTTTTT; CDR3: CASSSVVQGTTNEKLFF
J: TRBJ1-6; D: NA; size: once; V: TRBV27; DNA: TGTGCCACCAGACCGGGCTATAATTCACCCCTCCACTTT; CDR3: CATRPGYNSPLHF
J: TRBJ2-3; D: NA; size: NA; V: TRBV6-1; DNA: TGTGCCAGCAGTGATCGCAGACTCCCGGATACGCAGTATTTT; CDR3: CASSDRRLPDTQYF
J: TRBJ1-4; D: NA; size: NA; V: TRBV11-3; DNA: TGTGCCAGCAGCTTCAACGGGCAGGGTAATGAAAAACTGTTTTTT; CDR3: CASSFNGQGNEKLFF
J: TRBJ2-7; D: NA; size: NA; V: TRBV4-3; DNA: TGCGCCAGCAGCCAAGAATGGCGGGCCCCCGCCTACGAGCAGTACTTC; CDR3: CASSQEWRAPAYEQYF
J: TRBJ2-7; D: TRBD1; size: NA; V: TRBV9; DNA: TGTGCCAGCAGCGTAGACGGGACAGGGACCTACGAGCAGTACTTC; CDR3: CASSVDGTGTYEQYF
J: TRBJ2-7; D: TRBD1; size: NA; V: TRBV10-1; DNA: TGCGCCAGCAGTGCGGACAGGGGCGAGCAGTACTTC; CDR3: CASSADRGEQYF
J: TRBJ1-5; D: TRBD1; size: NA; V: TRBV30; DNA: TGTGCCTGGAGTCCGCAGGGGGGTATTCAGCCCCAGCATTTT; CDR3: CAWSPQGGIQPQHF
J: TRBJ2-3; D: NA; size: NA; V: TRBV10-1; DNA: TGCGCCAGCAGTGGAAGCGCCTCTTGGGATACGCAGTATTTT; CDR3: CASSGSASWDTQYF
J: TRBJ1-3; D: NA; size: NA; V: TRBV9; DNA: TGTGCCAGCAGCGTAGGCGGGACCCGTGGAAACACCATATATTTT; CDR3: CASSVGGTRGNTIYF
J: TRBJ2-7; D: TRBD1; size: NA; V: TRBV4-1; DNA: TGCGCCAGCAGCCAATTACAGGGGTTCGCCAACGAGCAGTACTTC; CDR3: CASSQLQGFANEQYF
J: TRBJ2-1; D: TRBD1; size: few; V: TRBV13; DNA: TGTGCCAGCAGCTCTAAGTTGACAGGGCCATCCTACAATGAGCAGTTCTTC; CDR3: CASSSKLTGPSYNEQFF
J: TRBJ2-7; D: NA; size: few; V: TRBV28; DNA: TGTGCCAGCAGTTTATGGTCAGGTCTCTACGAGCAGTACTTC; CDR3: CASSLWSGLYEQYF
J: TRBJ2-7; D: NA; size: NA; V: TRBV7-6; DNA: TGTGCCAGCAGCTTAGATGGGGGCGGCGAGCAGTACTTC; CDR3: CASSLDGGGEQYF
J: TRBJ2-5; D: TRBD2; size: NA; V: TRBV6-6; DNA: TGTGCCAGCAGTAGGGGGGGACTAGCAGGAGGGGAGACCCAGTACTTC; CDR3: CASSRGGLAGGETQYF
J: TRBJ2-7; D: TRBD1; size: NA; V: TRBV28; DNA: TGTGCCAGCAGCCTCCGGGACAGGGTCTACGAGCAGTACTTC; CDR3: CASSLRDRVYEQYF
J: TRBJ2-7; D: NA; size: few; V: TRBV30; DNA: TGTGCCTGGACCAACCCTCTTAAACTCTACTACGAGCAGTACTTC; CDR3: CAWTNPLKLYYEQYF
J: TRBJ2-7; D: TRBD2; size: NA; V: TRBV29-1; DNA: TGCAGCGTGGTACTAGCGGGAGACGAGCAGTACTTC; CDR3: CSVVLAGDEQYF
J: TRBJ2-7; D: NA; size: few; V: TRBV7-9; DNA: TGTGCCAGCAGCTTGTCCGCACAGTACGAGCAGTACTTC; CDR3: CASSLSAQYEQYF
J: TRBJ1-1; D: NA; size: few; V: TRBV2; DNA: TGTGCCAGCAGGGAACCAGGCATAAGATTGGACACTGAAGCTTTCTTT; CDR3: CASREPGIRLDTEAFF
J: TRBJ1-6; D: NA; size: few; V: TRBV27; DNA: TGTGCCAGCAGTCGGGGGGTGAGCTCCTATAATTCACCCCTCCACTTT; CDR3: CASSRGVSSYNSPLHF
J: TRBJ1-4; D: NA; size: few; V: TRBV7-2; DNA: TGTGCCAGCAGCTTAGGAGGACCGGGAGTTAATGAAAAACTGTTTTTT; CDR3: CASSLGGPGVNEKLFF
J: TRBJ1-6; D: NA; size: NA; V: TRBV27; DNA: TGTGCCAGCAGTTTTGGTCAGGGACCCCTCCACTTT; CDR3: CASSFGQGPLHF
J: TRBJ2-6; D: NA; size: NA; V: TRBV15; DNA: TGTGCCACCGCCCCACTAGACGTAATAACTAGTTCCGGGGCCAACGTCCTGACTTTC; CDR3: CATAPLDVITSSGANVLTF
J: TRBJ1-4; D: NA; size: once; V: TRBV4-1; DNA: TGCGCCAGCAGCGATGAGGGAGCAAGACTGTTTTTT; CDR3: CASSDEGARLFF
J: TRBJ1-1; D: NA; size: NA; V: TRBV7-8; DNA: TGTGCCAGCAGACCCCCCGGGACACGTCGATCCGGTGAAGCTTTCTTT; CDR3: CASRPPGTRRSGEAFF
J: TRBJ1-5; D: TRBD1; size: NA; V: TRBV4-1; DNA: TGCGCCAGCAGCCAAGTTAGGGACAGCGGTCAGCCCCAGCATTTT; CDR3: CASSQVRDSGQPQHF
J: TRBJ2-7; D: TRBD2; size: NA; V: TRBV27; DNA: TGTGCCAGCAGTTTCTCGGGGGGGACCTACGAGCAGTACTTC; CDR3: CASSFSGGTYEQYF
J: TRBJ2-1; D: TRBD2; size: NA; V: TRBV6-5; DNA: TGTGCCAGCAGATCAGCCCGGGGGGTCTACAATGAGCAGTTCTTC; CDR3: CASRSARGVYNEQFF
J: TRBJ2-2; D: TRBD1; size: NA; V: TRBV28; DNA: TGTGCCAGCAGTGAGGGGGCGTTGACCGGGGAGCTGTTTTTT; CDR3: CASSEGALTGELFF